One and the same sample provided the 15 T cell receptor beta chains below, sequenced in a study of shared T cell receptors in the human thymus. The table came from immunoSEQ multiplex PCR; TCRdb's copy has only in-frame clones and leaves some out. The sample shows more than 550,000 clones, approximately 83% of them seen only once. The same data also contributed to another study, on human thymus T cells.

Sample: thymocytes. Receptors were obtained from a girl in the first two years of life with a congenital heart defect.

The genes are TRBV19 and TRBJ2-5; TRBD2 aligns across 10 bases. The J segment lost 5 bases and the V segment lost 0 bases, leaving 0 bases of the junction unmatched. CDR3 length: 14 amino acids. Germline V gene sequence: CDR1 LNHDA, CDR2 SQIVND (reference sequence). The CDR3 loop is CASSIEAGGETQYF. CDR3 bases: TGTGCCAGTAGTATAGAAGCGGGGGGGGAGACCCAGTACTTC.

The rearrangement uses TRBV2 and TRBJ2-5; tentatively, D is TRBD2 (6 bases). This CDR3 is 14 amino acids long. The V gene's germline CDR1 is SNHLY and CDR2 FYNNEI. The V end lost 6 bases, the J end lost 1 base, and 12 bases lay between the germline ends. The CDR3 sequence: CASRWGESQETQYF. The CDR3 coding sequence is TGTGCCAGCAGGTGGGGGGAATCCCAAGAGACCCAGTACTTC.

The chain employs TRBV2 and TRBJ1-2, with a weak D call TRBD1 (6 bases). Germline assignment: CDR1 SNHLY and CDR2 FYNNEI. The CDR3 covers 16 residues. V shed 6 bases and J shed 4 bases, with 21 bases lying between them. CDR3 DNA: TGTGCCAGCAGAACGCCTCGGACCCTAGGGGGCTATGGCTACACCTTC. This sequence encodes CASRTPRTLGGYGYTF.

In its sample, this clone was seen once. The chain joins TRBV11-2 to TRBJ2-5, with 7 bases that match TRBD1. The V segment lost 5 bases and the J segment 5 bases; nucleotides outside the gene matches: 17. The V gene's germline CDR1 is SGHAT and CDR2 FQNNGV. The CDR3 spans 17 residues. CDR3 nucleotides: TGTGCCAGCAGCCCCCGAGCAGACAGGGCCTTTCGGGAGACCCAGTACTTC. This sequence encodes CASSPRADRAFRETQYF.

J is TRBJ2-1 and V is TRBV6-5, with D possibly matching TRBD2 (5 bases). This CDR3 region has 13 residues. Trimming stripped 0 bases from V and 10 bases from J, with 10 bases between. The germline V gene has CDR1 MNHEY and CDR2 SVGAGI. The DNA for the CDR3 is TGTGCCAGCAGTTACTCGAGGGCTTGGGAGCAGTTCTTC. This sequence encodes CASSYSRAWEQFF.

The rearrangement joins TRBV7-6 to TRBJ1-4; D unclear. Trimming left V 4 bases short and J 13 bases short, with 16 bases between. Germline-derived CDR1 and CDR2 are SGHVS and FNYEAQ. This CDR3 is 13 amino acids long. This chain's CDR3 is CASSSPSGVGLFF. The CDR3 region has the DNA TGTGCCAGCAGCTCACCGAGCGGGGTCGGACTGTTTTTT.

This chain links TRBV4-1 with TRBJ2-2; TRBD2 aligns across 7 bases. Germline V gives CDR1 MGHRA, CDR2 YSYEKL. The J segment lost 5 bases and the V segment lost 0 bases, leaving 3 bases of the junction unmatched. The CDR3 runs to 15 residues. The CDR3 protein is CASSQDGLGTGELFF. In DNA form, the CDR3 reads TGCGCCAGCAGCCAAGATGGACTAGGGACCGGGGAGCTGTTTTTT.

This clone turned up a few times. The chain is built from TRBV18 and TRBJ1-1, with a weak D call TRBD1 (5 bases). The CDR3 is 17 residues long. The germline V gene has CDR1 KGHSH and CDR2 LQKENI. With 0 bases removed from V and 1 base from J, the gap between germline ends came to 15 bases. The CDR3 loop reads CASSPPRGTLRNTEAFF. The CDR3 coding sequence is TGTGCCAGCTCACCACCAAGGGGAACCTTGAGGAACACTGAAGCTTTCTTT.

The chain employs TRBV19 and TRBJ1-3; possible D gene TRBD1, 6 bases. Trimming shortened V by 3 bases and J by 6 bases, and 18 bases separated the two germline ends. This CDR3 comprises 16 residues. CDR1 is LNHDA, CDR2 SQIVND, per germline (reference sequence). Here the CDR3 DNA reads TGTGCCAGTAGTATTCTTCCAGGGAGGGGGATAAACACCATATATTTT. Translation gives CASSILPGRGINTIYF. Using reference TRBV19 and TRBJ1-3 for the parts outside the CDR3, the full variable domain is DGGITQSPKYLFRKEGQNVTLSCEQNLNHDAMYWYRQDPGQGLRLIYYSQIVNDFQKGDIAEGYSVSREKKESFPLTVTSAQKNPTAFYLCASSILPGRGINTIYFGEGSWLTVV.

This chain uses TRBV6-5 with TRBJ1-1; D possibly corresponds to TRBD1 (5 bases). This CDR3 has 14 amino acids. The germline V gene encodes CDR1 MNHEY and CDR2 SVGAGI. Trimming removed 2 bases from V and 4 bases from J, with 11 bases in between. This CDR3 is CASSYRGGSTEAFF. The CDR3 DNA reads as TGTGCCAGCAGTTACAGGGGCGGGAGCACTGAAGCTTTCTTT.

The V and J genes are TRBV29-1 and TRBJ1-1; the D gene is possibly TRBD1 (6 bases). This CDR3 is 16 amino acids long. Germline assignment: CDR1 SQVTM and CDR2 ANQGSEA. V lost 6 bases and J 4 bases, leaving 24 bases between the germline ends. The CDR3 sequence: CSVDTLDRTRGTEAFF. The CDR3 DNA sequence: TGCAGCGTCGACACCTTAGACAGGACCCGGGGCACTGAAGCTTTCTTT.

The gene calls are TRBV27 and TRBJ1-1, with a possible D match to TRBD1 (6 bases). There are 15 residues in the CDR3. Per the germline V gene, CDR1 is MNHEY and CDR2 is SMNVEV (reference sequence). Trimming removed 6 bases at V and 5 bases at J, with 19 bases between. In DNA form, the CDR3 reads TGTGCCAGCAGGCCAGGAAACCAGGGGTGGACTGAAGCTTTCTTT. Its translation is CASRPGNQGWTEAFF.

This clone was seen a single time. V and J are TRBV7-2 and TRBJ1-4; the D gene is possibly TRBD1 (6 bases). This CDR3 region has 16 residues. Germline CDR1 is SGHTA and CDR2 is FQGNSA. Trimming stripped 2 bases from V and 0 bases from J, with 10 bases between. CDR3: CASSLLAGATNEKLFF. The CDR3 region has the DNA TGTGCCAGCAGCTTATTGGCAGGGGCAACTAATGAAAAACTGTTTTTT.

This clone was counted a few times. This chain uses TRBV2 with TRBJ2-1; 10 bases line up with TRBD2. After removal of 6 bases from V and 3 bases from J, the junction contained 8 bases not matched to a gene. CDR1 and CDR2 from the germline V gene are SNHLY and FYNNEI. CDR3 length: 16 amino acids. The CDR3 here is CASRPKRGGRYNEQFF. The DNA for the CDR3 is TGTGCCAGCAGGCCCAAGCGGGGGGGCCGCTACAATGAGCAGTTCTTC.

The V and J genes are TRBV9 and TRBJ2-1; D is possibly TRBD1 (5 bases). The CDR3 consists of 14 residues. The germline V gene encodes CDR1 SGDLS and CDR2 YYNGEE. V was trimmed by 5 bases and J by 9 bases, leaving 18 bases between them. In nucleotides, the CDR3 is TGTGCCAGCAGTCTGGGGCCGATACTCAGTGAGCAGTTCTTC. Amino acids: CASSLGPILSEQFF. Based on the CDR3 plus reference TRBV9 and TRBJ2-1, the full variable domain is DSGVTQTPKHLITATGQRVTLRCSPRSGDLSVYWYQQSLDQGLQFLIQYYNGEERAKGNILERFSAQQFPDLHSELNLSSLELGDSALYFCASSLGPILSEQFFGPGTRLTVL.